This T cell receptor beta chain originates from a study of blood T cell repertoires in COVID-19. About the study: Samples of COVID-19 (acute and convalescent) were obtained from the United States, Italy and Spain. Sources were T cells, B-cell-depleted T cells, or PBMCs; the material itself was cDNA or gDNA.

Trimming took 2 bases from V and 6 from J; bases not matched to a gene: 2. The CDR3 contains 13 residues. Sequenced by immunoSEQ multiplex PCR; TCRdb stores in-frame clones only, minus some. The top ten hold approximately 9% of the sample, which has under 250,000 clones, almost 85% seen once. In assigning cohorts, the study relied on participant-reported clinical history. Sequencing was carried out using PBMCs or T cells enriched from blood (not recorded which). This clonotype was obtained from a woman in her fifties or sixties with acute COVID-19. The chain joins TRBV12-3 or TRBV12-4 to TRBJ1-1, with 8 bases fitting TRBD1. The CDR3, as DNA: TGTGCCAGCAGTTTATCAGGGGGCGCTGAAGCTTTCTTT. This codes for CASSLSGGAEAFF.